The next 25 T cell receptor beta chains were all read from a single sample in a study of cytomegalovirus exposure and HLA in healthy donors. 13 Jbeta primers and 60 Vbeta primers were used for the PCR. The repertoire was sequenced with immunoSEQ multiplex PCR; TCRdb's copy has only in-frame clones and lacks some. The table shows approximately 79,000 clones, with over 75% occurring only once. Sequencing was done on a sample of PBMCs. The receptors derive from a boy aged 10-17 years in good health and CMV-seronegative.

In DNA, the CDR3 is TGCGCCAGCAGCCAAGTAAACTTCCTCGGGAGCTCCTACAATGAGCAGTTCTTC. Its translation: CASSQVNFLGSSYNEQFF. The chain recombines TRBV4-1 with TRBJ2-1; TRBD2 might be the D (6 bases). CDR1 and CDR2 from the germline V gene are MGHRA and YSYEKL. Deletions cut 1 base from V and 0 bases from J, with 16 bases between. The CDR3 sequence is 18 residues long.

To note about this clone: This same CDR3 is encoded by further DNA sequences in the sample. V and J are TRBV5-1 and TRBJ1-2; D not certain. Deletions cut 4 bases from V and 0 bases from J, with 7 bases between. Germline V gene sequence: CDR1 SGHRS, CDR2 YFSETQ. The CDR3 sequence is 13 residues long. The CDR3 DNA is TGCGCCAGCAGCCTCGACTCTAACTATGGCTACACCTTC. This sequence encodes CASSLDSNYGYTF. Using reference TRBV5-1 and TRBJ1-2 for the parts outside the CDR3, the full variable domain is KAGVTQTPRYLIKTRGQQVTLSCSPISGHRSVSWYQQTPGQGLQFLFEYFSETQRNKGNFPGRFSGRQFSNSRSEMNVSTLELGDSALYLCASSLDSNYGYTFGSGTRLTVV.

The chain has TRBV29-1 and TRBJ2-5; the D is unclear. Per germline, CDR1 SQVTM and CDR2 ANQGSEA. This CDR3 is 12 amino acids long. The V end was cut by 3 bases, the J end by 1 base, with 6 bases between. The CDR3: CSVDRSQETQYF. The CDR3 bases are TGCAGCGTTGACAGGTCCCAAGAGACCCAGTACTTC.

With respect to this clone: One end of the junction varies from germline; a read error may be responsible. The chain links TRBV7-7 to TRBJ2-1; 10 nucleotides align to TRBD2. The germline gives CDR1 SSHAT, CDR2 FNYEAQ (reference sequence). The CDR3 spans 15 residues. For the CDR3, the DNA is TGTGCTAGCAGCTTAACTAGCGGGGACTACAATGAGCAGTTCTTC. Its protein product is CASSLTSGDYNEQFF.

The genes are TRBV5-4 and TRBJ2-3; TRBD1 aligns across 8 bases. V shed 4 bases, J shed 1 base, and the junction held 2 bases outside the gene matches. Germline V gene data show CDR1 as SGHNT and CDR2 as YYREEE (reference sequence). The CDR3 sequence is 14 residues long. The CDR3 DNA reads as TGTGCCAGCAGCCAGACAGGGGGCACAGATACGCAGTATTTT. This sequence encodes CASSQTGGTDTQYF.

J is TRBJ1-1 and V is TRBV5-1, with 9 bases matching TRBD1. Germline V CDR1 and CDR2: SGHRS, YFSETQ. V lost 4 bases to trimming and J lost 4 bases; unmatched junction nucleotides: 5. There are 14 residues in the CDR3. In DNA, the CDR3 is TGCGCCAGCAGCCTCCAGACAGGGGGCACTGAAGCTTTCTTT. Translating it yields CASSLQTGGTEAFF. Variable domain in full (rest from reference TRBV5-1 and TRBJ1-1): KAGVTQTPRYLIKTRGQQVTLSCSPISGHRSVSWYQQTPGQGLQFLFEYFSETQRNKGNFPGRFSGRQFSNSRSEMNVSTLELGDSALYLCASSLQTGGTEAFFGQGTRLTVV.

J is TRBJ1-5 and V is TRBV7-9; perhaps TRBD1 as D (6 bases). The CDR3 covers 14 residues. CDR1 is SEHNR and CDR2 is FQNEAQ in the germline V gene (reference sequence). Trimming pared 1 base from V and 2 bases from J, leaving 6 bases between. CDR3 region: CASSLDRGNQPQHF. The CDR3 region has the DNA TGTGCCAGCAGCTTAGACAGGGGCAATCAGCCCCAGCATTTT.

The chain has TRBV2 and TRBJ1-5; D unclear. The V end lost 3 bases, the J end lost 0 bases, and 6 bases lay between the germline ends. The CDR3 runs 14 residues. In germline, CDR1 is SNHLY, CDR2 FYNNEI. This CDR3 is CASSDRYSNQPQHF. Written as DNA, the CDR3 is TGTGCCAGCAGTGACAGATATAGCAATCAGCCCCAGCATTTT. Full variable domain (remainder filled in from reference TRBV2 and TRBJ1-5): EPEVTQTPSHQVTQMGQEVILRCVPISNHLYFYWYRQILGQKVEFLVSFYNNEISEKSEIFDDQFSVERPDGSNFTLKIRSTKLEDSAMYFCASSDRYSNQPQHFGDGTRLSIL.

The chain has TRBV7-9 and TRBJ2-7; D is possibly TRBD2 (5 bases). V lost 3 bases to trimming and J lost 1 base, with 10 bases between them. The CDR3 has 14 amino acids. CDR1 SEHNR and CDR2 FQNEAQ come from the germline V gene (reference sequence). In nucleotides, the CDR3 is TGTGCCAGCAGCTTTGGACTCCCATCCTACGAGCAGTACTTC. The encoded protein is CASSFGLPSYEQYF.

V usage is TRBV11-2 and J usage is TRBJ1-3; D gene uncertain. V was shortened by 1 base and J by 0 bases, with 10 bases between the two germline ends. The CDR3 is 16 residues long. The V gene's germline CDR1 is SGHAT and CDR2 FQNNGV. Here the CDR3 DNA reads TGTGCCAGCAGCTTAGCAGGCGGGCGCTCTGGAAACACCATATATTTT. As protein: CASSLAGGRSGNTIYF.

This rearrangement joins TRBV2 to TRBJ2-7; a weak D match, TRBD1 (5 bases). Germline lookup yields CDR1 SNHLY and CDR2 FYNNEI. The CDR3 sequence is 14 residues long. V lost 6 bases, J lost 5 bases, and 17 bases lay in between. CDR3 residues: CASSQGSLANEQYF. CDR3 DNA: TGTGCCAGCAGCCAGGGAAGCCTGGCGAACGAGCAGTACTTC.

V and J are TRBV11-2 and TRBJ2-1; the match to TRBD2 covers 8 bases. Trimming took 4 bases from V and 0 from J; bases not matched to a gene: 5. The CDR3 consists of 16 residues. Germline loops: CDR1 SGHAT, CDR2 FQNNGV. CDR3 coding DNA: TGTGCCAGCAGCTATAGAAGCGGGGGCTCCTACAATGAGCAGTTCTTC. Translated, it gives CASSYRSGGSYNEQFF.

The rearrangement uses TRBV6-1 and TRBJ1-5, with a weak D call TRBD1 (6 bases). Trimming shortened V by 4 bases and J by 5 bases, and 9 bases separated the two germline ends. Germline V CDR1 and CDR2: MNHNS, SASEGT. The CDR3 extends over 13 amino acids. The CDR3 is CASSARGDQPQHF. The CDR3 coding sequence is TGTGCCAGCAGTGCCAGGGGAGATCAGCCCCAGCATTTT.

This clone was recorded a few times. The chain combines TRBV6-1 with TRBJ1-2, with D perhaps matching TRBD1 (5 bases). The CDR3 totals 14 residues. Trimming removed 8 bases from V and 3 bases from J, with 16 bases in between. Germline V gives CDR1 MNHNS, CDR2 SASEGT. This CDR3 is CASGFKGSDYGYTF. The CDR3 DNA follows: TGTGCCAGCGGGTTCAAGGGGTCGGACTATGGCTACACCTTC.

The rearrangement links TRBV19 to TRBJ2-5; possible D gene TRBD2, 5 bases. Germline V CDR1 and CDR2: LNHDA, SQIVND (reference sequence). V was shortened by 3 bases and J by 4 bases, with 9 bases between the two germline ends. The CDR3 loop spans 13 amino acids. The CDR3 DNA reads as TGTGCCAGTAGTATTGAGGGAAGAGAGACCCAGTACTTC. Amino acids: CASSIEGRETQYF.

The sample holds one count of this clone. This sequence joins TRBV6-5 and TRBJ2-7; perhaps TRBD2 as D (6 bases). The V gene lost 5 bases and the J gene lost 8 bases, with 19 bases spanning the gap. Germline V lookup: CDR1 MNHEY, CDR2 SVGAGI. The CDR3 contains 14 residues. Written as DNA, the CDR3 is TGTGCCAGCAGTGCTAAGGACTATCCCTATAAGCAGTACTTC. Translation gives CASSAKDYPYKQYF.

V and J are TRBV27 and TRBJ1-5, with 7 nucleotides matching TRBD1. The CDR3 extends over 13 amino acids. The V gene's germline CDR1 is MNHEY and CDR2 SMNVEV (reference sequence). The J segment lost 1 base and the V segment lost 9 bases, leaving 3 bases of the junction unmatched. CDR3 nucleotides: TGTGCCAGTCAGACAGGGAGCAATCAGCCCCAGCATTTT. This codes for CASQTGSNQPQHF.

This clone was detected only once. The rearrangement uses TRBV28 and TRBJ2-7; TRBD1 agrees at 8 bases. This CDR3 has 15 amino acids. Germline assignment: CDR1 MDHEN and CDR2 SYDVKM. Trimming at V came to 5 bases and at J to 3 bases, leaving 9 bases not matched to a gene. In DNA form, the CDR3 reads TGTGCCAGCAGTACCACAGGACAGGGACGCTACGAGCAGTACTTC. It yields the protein CASSTTGQGRYEQYF.

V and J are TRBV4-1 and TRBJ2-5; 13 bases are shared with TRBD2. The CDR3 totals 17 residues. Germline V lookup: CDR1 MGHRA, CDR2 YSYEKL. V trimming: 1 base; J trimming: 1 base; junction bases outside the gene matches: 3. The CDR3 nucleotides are TGCGCCAGCAGCCAAGTACTAGCGGGAGGGCCCCAAGAGACCCAGTACTTC. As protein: CASSQVLAGGPQETQYF.

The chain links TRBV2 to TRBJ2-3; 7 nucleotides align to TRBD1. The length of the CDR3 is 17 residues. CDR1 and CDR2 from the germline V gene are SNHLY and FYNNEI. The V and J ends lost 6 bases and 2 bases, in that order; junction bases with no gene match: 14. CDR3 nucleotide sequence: TGTGCCAGCAGAGCCCAACAGGGGATGTTCGACACAGATACGCAGTATTTT. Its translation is CASRAQQGMFDTDTQYF. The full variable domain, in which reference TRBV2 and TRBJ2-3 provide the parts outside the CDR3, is EPEVTQTPSHQVTQMGQEVILRCVPISNHLYFYWYRQILGQKVEFLVSFYNNEISEKSEIFDDQFSVERPDGSNFTLKIRSTKLEDSAMYFCASRAQQGMFDTDTQYFGPGTRLTVL.

In DNA, the CDR3 is TGTGCCAGCATGGAGGGAAGGGAGACCCAGTACTTC. The encoded protein is CASMEGRETQYF. The genes are TRBV28 and TRBJ2-5, with D possibly TRBD2 on 6 matching bases. V shed 7 bases and J shed 5 bases, with 11 bases lying between them. Germline V CDR1 and CDR2: MDHEN, SYDVKM. The CDR3 spans 12 residues.

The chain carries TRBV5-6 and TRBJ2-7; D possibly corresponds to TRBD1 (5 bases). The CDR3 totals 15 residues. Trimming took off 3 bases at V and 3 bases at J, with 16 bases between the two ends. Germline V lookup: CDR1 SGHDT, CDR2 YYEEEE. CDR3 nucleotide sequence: TGTGCCAGCAGCTCGTCAGGGTGGGGTGGCTACGAGCAGTACTTC. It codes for CASSSSGWGGYEQYF.

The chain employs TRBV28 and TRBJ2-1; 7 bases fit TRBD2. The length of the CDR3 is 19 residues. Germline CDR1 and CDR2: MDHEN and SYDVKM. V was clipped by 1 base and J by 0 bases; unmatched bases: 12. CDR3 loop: CASSLSASGDLSSYNEQFF. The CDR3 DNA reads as TGTGCCAGCAGTTTATCCGCTAGCGGAGACCTGAGCTCCTACAATGAGCAGTTCTTC.

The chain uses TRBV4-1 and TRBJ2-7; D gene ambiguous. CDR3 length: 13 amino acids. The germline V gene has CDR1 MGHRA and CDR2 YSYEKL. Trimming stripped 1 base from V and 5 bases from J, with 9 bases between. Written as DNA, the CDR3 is TGCGCCAGCAGCCAAGCACGGTTCAACGAGCAGTACTTC. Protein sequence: CASSQARFNEQYF.

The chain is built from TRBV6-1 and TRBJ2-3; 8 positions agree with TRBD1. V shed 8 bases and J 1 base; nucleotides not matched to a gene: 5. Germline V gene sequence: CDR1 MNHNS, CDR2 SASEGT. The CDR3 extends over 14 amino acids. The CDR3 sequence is CASDRGQRTDTQYF. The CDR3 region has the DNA TGTGCCAGCGACAGGGGACAGCGCACAGATACGCAGTATTTT.